This T cell receptor (beta chain) was found in a study of blood T cell repertoires in COVID-19. Study summary: Samples of COVID-19 (acute and convalescent) were obtained from the United States, Italy and Spain. PBMCs, B-cell-depleted T cells, or T cells were the source of the cDNA or gDNA that made up the material.

The germline CDR1 and CDR2 sequences are LNHDA and SQIVND (reference sequence). The CDR3 sequence is 15 residues long. V lost 7 bases and J 3 bases, leaving 13 bases between the germline ends. Original processing methods: Counts of nucleated cells, estimated from reference gene primer amplification, were obtained. Libraries were prepared by immunoSEQ multiplex PCR; TCRdb keeps only in-frame clonotypes and omits some of them. V, J and clone size reflect that table, while D and trimming were determined from the DNA. The table has hundreds of thousands of clones, about 85% seen once. Enrollees, roughly 18 to 90 years old, lived in fewer than 25 US areas.

This sequence was found in a woman in her forties or fifties who had recovered from COVID-19. Material for sequencing was PBMCs or T cells enriched from blood (not recorded which). This chain links TRBV19 with TRBJ2-6; a possible D gene is TRBD2 (6 bases). As DNA, the CDR3 is TGTGCCAGTACTAAAGACGGGGGTGGGGCCAACGTCCTGACTTTC. It codes for CASTKDGGGANVLTF.